This T cell receptor (beta chain) is from a study of identical twins. Study-wide points: Alpha sequences that were out-of-frame and twin-shared showed an excess of low generation probability. Beta out-of-frame sequences displayed a weaker excess of sharing between twins.

A single record per CDR3 protein comes from TCRdb applying MiXCR to the 5' RACE reads. The repertoire holds 250,000 to 350,000 distinct CDR3 sequences, more than 8% seen once, with roughly 7% in the top ten. The CDR3 contains 15 residues. Germline V gene lookup returns CDR1 PRHDT and CDR2 FYEKMQ (reference sequence). The ends were cut back, 4 bases at V and 7 bases at J, with 17 bases in the middle. Worth noting for this clonotype: Antigen: not known.

These data also featured in a second study, about yellow fever vaccine responses in identical twins.

This TCR was sampled from a woman under 30 in good health. V is TRBV13 and J is TRBJ2-1; D not certain. The sequenced material came from CD8+ T cells sorted from blood. The CDR3 coding sequence is TGTGCCAGCAGCTACCGCGCCCCTGTTAGAAATGAGCAGTTCTTC. Its translation: CASSYRAPVRNEQFF.